The TCR beta chain under discussion was sequenced for a study of blood T cell repertoires in COVID-19. This CDR3 region has 15 residues. CDR1 and CDR2 (germline): SGHRS, YFSETQ. The J segment lost 7 bases and the V segment lost 0 bases, leaving 5 bases of the junction unmatched. Methods used by the authors: Nucleated cell counts were estimated from reference gene primer amplification. The method was immunoSEQ multiplex PCR; TCRdb's version includes in-frame clones alone and lacks a portion of them. The D gene and trimming were derived from the DNA, and the V and J assignments and clone size from that table. The repertoire has 150,000 to 250,000 clones, more than 65% of them found once; the top ten carry over 6.5%. Participant age was roughly 18 to 90 years, and participants resided in 24 US areas.

Source material: PBMCs or T cells enriched from blood (not recorded which). V usage is TRBV5-1 and J usage is TRBJ2-3; 10 positions agree with TRBD2. The receptor was isolated from a man aged 35-49 years who had recovered from COVID-19. The CDR3 protein is CASSLEGTSVHTQYF. The DNA of the CDR3 is TGCGCCAGCAGCTTGGAAGGGACTAGCGTGCATACGCAGTATTTT.